This T cell receptor (beta chain) originates from a study of OX40 agonist ivuxolimab in advanced cancers. As for the study in general: Averaging about 60 years in age, with a range of roughly 23 to 80, the cohort was approximately 87% male. Partial responses were achieved by three patients: one hepatocellular carcinoma, two cutaneous melanoma. Study-level results: Researchers report that CD8+ T cells had, on average, more expanded clones than CD4+.

This clone was recorded only once. Its target is not known. Clones were read by immunoSEQ multiplex PCR, and TCRdb kept only the in-frame ones, dropping some. The table records 70,000 to 80,000 clones, 86% of them present only once. The CDR3 is 12 residues long. Germline V gene data show CDR1 as SEHNR and CDR2 as FQNEAQ (reference sequence). The ends were cut back, 5 bases at V and 5 bases at J, with 8 bases in the middle. The chain carries TRBV7-9 and TRBJ2-3, with unresolved D. The sequenced sample was CD4+ or CD8+ T cells sorted from blood, obtained in a trial of the OX40 agonist ivuxolimab. The source of this sequence is an adult with an advanced solid tumor such as melanoma, head and neck, liver or kidney cancer. This chain's CDR3 is CASSPLGDTQYF. The CDR3 coding sequence is TGTGCCAGCAGCCCTTTGGGAGATACGCAGTATTTT. Complete variable domain (other parts from reference TRBV7-9 and TRBJ2-3): DTGVSQNPRHKITKRGQNVTFRCDPISEHNRLYWYRQTLGQGPEFLTYFQNEAQLEKSRLLSDRFSAERPKGSFSTLEIQRTEQGDSAMYLCASSPLGDTQYFGPGTRLTVL.